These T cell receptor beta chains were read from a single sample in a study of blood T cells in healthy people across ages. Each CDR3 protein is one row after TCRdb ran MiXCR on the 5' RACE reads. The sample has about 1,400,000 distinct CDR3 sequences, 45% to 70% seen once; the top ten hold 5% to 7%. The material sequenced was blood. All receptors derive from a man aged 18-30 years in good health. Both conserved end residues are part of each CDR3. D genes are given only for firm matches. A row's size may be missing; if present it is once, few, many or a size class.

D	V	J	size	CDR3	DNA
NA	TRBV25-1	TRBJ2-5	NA	CASSRWGVGETQYF	TGTGCCAGCTCCCGCTGGGGGGTAGGGGAGACCCAGTACTTC
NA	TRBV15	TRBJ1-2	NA	CATSRDSAERWGYTF	TGTGCCACCAGCAGAGATTCCGCGGAAAGATGGGGCTACACCTTC
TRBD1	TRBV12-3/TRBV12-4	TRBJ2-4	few	CASRATGQVIQYF	TGTGCCAGCAGGGCGACAGGGCAGGTCATTCAGTACTTC
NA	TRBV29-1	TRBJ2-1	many	CSVDRNYNEQFF	TGCAGCGTTGATCGTAATTACAATGAGCAGTTCTTC
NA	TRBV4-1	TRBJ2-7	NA	CASSQTIEPGHRGDEQYF	TGCGCCAGCAGCCAAACCATTGAACCGGGACACCGGGGAGACGAGCAGTACTTC
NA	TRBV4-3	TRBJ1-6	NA	CAGSQDWGSYNSPLHF	TGCGCCGGCAGCCAAGATTGGGGGTCCTATAATTCACCCCTCCACTTT
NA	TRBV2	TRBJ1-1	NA	CASSEAHTNTEAFF	TGTGCCAGCAGTGAAGCCCATACGAACACTGAAGCTTTCTTT
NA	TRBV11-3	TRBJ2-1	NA	CASSRYTSGNYNEQFF	TGTGCCAGCAGCCGGTATACTAGTGGGAACTACAATGAGCAGTTCTTC
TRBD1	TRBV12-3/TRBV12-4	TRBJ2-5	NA	CASSPGTGLTQYF	TGTGCCAGCAGTCCTGGGACAGGTTTGACCCAGTACTTC
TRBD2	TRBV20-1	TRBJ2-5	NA	CSGLAGDQETQYF	TGCAGTGGGCTGGCGGGGGACCAAGAGACCCAGTACTTC
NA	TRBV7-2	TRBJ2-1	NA	CASSFAPPFTNNEQFF	TGTGCCAGCAGCTTTGCCCCCCCGTTTACGAACAATGAGCAGTTCTTC
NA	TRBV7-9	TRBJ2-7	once	CASSLTPVGRRVAYEQYF	TGTGCCAGCAGCTTAACCCCCGTGGGCCGACGAGTCGCCTACGAGCAGTACTTC
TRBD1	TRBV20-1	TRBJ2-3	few	CSASKGADTQYF	TGCAGTGCTAGTAAGGGGGCGGATACGCAGTATTTT
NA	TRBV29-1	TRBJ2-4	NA	CSVETRGAGVTKNIQYF	TGCAGCGTTGAAACCCGGGGGGCAGGGGTTACCAAAAACATTCAGTACTTC
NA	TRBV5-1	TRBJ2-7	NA	CASSPGHSTYEQYF	TGCGCCAGCAGCCCGGGACATTCCACCTACGAGCAGTACTTC
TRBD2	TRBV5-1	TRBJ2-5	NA	CASSLVASGVQETQYF	TGCGCCAGCAGCTTGGTGGCTAGCGGGGTACAAGAGACCCAGTACTTC
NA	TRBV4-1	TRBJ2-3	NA	CASSQVQGKGTDTQYF	TGCGCCAGCAGCCAAGTCCAAGGGAAGGGTACAGATACGCAGTATTTT
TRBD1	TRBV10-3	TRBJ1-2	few	CATNTGTGGLGYGYTF	TGTGCCACGAATACCGGGACAGGGGGACTAGGCTATGGCTACACCTTC
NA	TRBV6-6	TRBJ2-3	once	CASSYYRPPTDTQYF	TGTGCCAGCAGTTATTATCGGCCACCCACAGATACGCAGTATTTT
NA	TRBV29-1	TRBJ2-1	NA	CSVELVELNEQFF	TGCAGCGTTGAATTGGTAGAACTCAATGAGCAGTTCTTC
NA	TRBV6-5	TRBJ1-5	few	CASSYSPDQPQHF	TGTGCCAGCAGTTACTCTCCTGATCAGCCCCAGCATTTT
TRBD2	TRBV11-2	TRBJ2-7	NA	CATLKLAGEPNGGYEQYF	TGTGCCACCCTTAAACTAGCGGGAGAACCAAACGGGGGCTACGAGCAGTACTTC
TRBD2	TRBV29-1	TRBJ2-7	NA	CSVATSGRAAEQYF	TGCAGCGTTGCGACTAGCGGGAGGGCTGCCGAGCAGTACTTC
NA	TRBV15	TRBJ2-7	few	CATSRERGKTYEQYF	TGTGCCACCAGCAGAGAGAGGGGGAAGACCTACGAGCAGTACTTC
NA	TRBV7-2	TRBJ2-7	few	CASSLSSWRQYF	TGTGCCAGCAGCTTATCGAGTTGGAGGCAGTACTTC
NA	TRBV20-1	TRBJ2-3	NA	CSAERPPSTDTQYF	TGCAGTGCTGAGCGACCCCCTAGCACAGATACGCAGTATTTT
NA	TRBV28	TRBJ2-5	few	CASTARRETQYF	TGTGCCAGCACCGCCCGGCGGGAGACCCAGTACTTC
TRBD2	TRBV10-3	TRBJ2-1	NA	CAISESLASGLPGNEQFF	TGTGCCATCAGTGAGTCGTTAGCTAGCGGACTACCTGGGAATGAGCAGTTCTTC
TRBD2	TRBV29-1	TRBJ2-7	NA	CSVLAGGGTYEQYF	TGCAGCGTATTAGCGGGAGGAGGGACCTACGAGCAGTACTTC
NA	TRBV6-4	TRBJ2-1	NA	CASSEWGTDLNEQFF	TGTGCCAGCAGTGAGTGGGGCACCGATCTAAATGAGCAGTTCTTC
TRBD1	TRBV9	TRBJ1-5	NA	CASSATGGNQPQHF	TGTGCCAGCAGTGCGACAGGGGGGAATCAGCCCCAGCATTTT
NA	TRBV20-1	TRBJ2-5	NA	CSARVAAQETQYF	TGCAGTGCTAGAGTGGCAGCCCAAGAGACCCAGTACTTC
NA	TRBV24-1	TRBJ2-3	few	CATSQETVTDTQYF	TGTGCCACCAGTCAAGAGACAGTCACAGATACGCAGTATTTT
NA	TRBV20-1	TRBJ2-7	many	CSARQSSYEQYF	TGCAGTGCTAGGCAGAGCTCCTACGAGCAGTACTTC
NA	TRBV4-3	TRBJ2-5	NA	CASSQDTAAQETQYF	TGCGCCAGCAGCCAAGATACGGCAGCCCAAGAGACCCAGTACTTC
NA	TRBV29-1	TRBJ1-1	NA	CSVGFGGHEAFF	TGCAGCGTTGGGTTCGGCGGGCATGAAGCTTTCTTT
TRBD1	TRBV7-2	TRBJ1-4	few	CASSLQTGGGEKLFF	TGTGCCAGCAGCCTACAAACAGGGGGAGGGGAAAAACTGTTTTTT
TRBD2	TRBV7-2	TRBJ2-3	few	CASSSIAGGTDTQYF	TGTGCCAGCAGCTCCATAGCGGGGGGCACAGATACGCAGTATTTT
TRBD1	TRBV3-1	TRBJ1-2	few	CASSLIADRQSGYTF	TGTGCCAGCAGCCTCATCGCGGACAGGCAGAGTGGCTACACCTTC
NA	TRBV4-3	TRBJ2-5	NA	CASSPDRWKGETQYF	TGCGCCAGCAGCCCGGACCGCTGGAAGGGTGAGACCCAGTACTTC
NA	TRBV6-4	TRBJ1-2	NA	CASGDGSLGYTF	TGTGCCAGCGGTGACGGGAGTCTCGGCTACACCTTC
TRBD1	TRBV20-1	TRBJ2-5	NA	CSARGLTGGRETQYF	TGCAGTGCTAGAGGGCTAACAGGGGGCAGAGAGACCCAGTACTTC
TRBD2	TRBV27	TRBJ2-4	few	CASSLQRGPPWEQYF	TGTGCCAGCAGTCTCCAGCGGGGCCCCCCCTGGGAGCAGTACTTC
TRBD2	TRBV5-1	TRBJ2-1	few	CASSFRAVAGGRVNEQFF	TGCGCCAGCAGCTTTCGGGCGGTAGCGGGGGGCCGGGTGAATGAGCAGTTCTTC
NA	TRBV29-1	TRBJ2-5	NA	CSVEPVTQETQYF	TGCAGCGTTGAGCCAGTCACCCAAGAGACCCAGTACTTC
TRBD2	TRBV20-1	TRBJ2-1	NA	CSARDASGRSSYNEQFF	TGCAGTGCTAGAGATGCTAGCGGGCGAAGCTCCTACAATGAGCAGTTCTTC
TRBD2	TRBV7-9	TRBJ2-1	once	CASSFGTSGGSYNEQFF	TGTGCCAGCAGCTTCGGGACTAGCGGGGGGTCCTACAATGAGCAGTTCTTC
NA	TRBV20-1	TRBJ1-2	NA	CSGGNQDEKPLYGYTF	TGCAGTGGGGGGAATCAGGACGAAAAGCCCCTTTATGGCTACACCTTC
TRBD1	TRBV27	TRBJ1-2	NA	CASSEGTVPNYGYTF	TGTGCCAGCAGTGAGGGGACAGTTCCTAACTATGGCTACACCTTC
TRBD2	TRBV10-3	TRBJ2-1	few	CAIRSGRSTNEQFF	TGTGCCATCAGAAGCGGGAGGTCTACCAATGAGCAGTTCTTC
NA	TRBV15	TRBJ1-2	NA	CATKSAYQNYGYTF	TGTGCCACCAAAAGTGCCTACCAGAACTATGGCTACACCTTC
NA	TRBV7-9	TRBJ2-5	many	CASSLRGGETQYF	TGTGCCAGCAGTTTGCGGGGCGGAGAGACCCAGTACTTC
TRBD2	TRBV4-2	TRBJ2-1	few	CASSQATSGSYNEQFF	TGTGCCAGCAGCCAAGCAACTAGCGGGAGCTACAATGAGCAGTTCTTC